Listed below are T cell receptor beta chains from one sample, sequenced in a study of OX40 agonist ivuxolimab in advanced cancers. Measured with immunoSEQ multiplex PCR; TCRdb has only the in-frame clones, and not every one. The sample holds about 100,000 clones; approximately 90% are singletons and the top ten take 0.15% to 0.2%. The input for sequencing was CD4+ or CD8+ T cells sorted from blood, taken in a trial of the OX40 agonist ivuxolimab. The receptor set was obtained from an adult with an advanced solid tumor such as melanoma, head and neck, liver or kidney cancer. CDR3s include the opening cysteine and the closing phenylalanine or tryptophan. D genes are given only for firm matches. Size values are once, few and many counts, or a class for expanded clones, and some rows have none.

cdr3_nt: TGTGCCTGGAGGATGGGCCTCGACACCGGGGAGCTGTTTTTT
cdr3_aa: CAWRMGLDTGELFF
clone_size: NA
v_call: TRBV30
j_call: TRBJ2-2
d_call: NA

cdr3_nt: TGTGCCAGCACCGGGAGCGACTACAATGAGCAGTTCTTC
cdr3_aa: CASTGSDYNEQFF
clone_size: NA
v_call: TRBV2
j_call: TRBJ2-1
d_call: NA

cdr3_nt: TGTGCCAGCAACATCCTCCAAGAGACCCAGTACTTC
cdr3_aa: CASNILQETQYF
clone_size: NA
v_call: TRBV28
j_call: TRBJ2-5
d_call: NA

cdr3_nt: TGTGCCAGTACCCCTCCGGGGGACTATAGCAATCAGCCCCAGCATTTT
cdr3_aa: CASTPPGDYSNQPQHF
clone_size: NA
v_call: TRBV19
j_call: TRBJ1-5
d_call: NA

cdr3_nt: TGTGCCAGCAGCTTGGAGCCACTAGGGGGAACCGAGCAGTACTTC
cdr3_aa: CASSLEPLGGTEQYF
clone_size: NA
v_call: TRBV5-4
j_call: TRBJ2-7
d_call: NA

cdr3_nt: TGTGCCAGCAGCTTCCCCAGGGGAAGCGAGCAGTACTTC
cdr3_aa: CASSFPRGSEQYF
clone_size: NA
v_call: TRBV7-9
j_call: TRBJ2-7
d_call: NA

cdr3_nt: TGCGCCAGCAGCCTAAGGACAGGGCAGACCCAGTACTTC
cdr3_aa: CASSLRTGQTQYF
clone_size: NA
v_call: TRBV5-1
j_call: TRBJ2-5
d_call: TRBD1

cdr3_nt: TGTGCCAGCAGCACCGGACAGACCCAGTACTTC
cdr3_aa: CASSTGQTQYF
clone_size: NA
v_call: TRBV7-9
j_call: TRBJ2-5
d_call: NA

cdr3_nt: TGCGCCAGCAGCCAAGTTGCTCAGAGTAATGAAAAACTGTTTTTT
cdr3_aa: CASSQVAQSNEKLFF
clone_size: NA
v_call: TRBV4-1
j_call: TRBJ1-4
d_call: NA

cdr3_nt: TGTGCCAGTAGTATCGACCAGGGAGGGGCATACAATGAGCAGTTCTTC
cdr3_aa: CASSIDQGGAYNEQFF
clone_size: NA
v_call: TRBV19
j_call: TRBJ2-1
d_call: TRBD2

cdr3_nt: TGCAGCGTTGAAGGGCCCTTGGGCGGGGGCACAGATACGCAGTATTTT
cdr3_aa: CSVEGPLGGGTDTQYF
clone_size: NA
v_call: TRBV29-1
j_call: TRBJ2-3
d_call: NA

cdr3_nt: TGTGCCAGTAGTATGGCGAGCGGGGGTTACTACGAGCAGTACTTC
cdr3_aa: CASSMASGGYYEQYF
clone_size: NA
v_call: TRBV19
j_call: TRBJ2-7
d_call: TRBD2

cdr3_nt: TGTGCCAGCAGCCCCTTTCGACAGGGGGGTATTGGCTACACCTTC
cdr3_aa: CASSPFRQGGIGYTF
clone_size: NA
v_call: TRBV16
j_call: TRBJ1-2
d_call: TRBD1

cdr3_nt: TGTGCCAGCAGCCAGGCCACTACAGGGGTCGGCACAGATACGCAGTATTTT
cdr3_aa: CASSQATTGVGTDTQYF
clone_size: NA
v_call: TRBV4-2
j_call: TRBJ2-3
d_call: TRBD1

cdr3_nt: TGCGCCAGCAGCTTGAAGGGGGCAGATACGCAGTATTTT
cdr3_aa: CASSLKGADTQYF
clone_size: once
v_call: TRBV5-1
j_call: TRBJ2-3
d_call: NA

cdr3_nt: TGTGCCAGCAGCTTAATCGGGAGCAGAAATGAGCAGTTCTTC
cdr3_aa: CASSLIGSRNEQFF
clone_size: NA
v_call: TRBV11-2
j_call: TRBJ2-1
d_call: NA

cdr3_nt: TGCGCCAGCAGCCTACGGGCCAGGGTCACCGGGGAGCTGTTTTTT
cdr3_aa: CASSLRARVTGELFF
clone_size: NA
v_call: TRBV4-1
j_call: TRBJ2-2
d_call: NA

cdr3_nt: TGCAGCGTTGGTGCGGGGGGCGGAGAGACCCAGTACTTC
cdr3_aa: CSVGAGGGETQYF
clone_size: NA
v_call: TRBV29-1
j_call: TRBJ2-5
d_call: TRBD2

cdr3_nt: TGTGCCACCCGGCTAGCGGGGGGCTACGAGCAGTACTTC
cdr3_aa: CATRLAGGYEQYF
clone_size: NA
v_call: TRBV5-4
j_call: TRBJ2-7
d_call: TRBD2

cdr3_nt: TGCGCCAGCAGTGAACCCTCCACAGATACGCAGTATTTT
cdr3_aa: CASSEPSTDTQYF
clone_size: once
v_call: TRBV10-2
j_call: TRBJ2-3
d_call: NA

cdr3_nt: TGTGCCTGGAGTCCGAGGCGGGATGAAAAACTGTTTTTT
cdr3_aa: CAWSPRRDEKLFF
clone_size: once
v_call: TRBV30
j_call: TRBJ1-4
d_call: NA

cdr3_nt: TGTGCCAGCAGTGAAGCTGGGACTGAATACGAGCAGTACTTC
cdr3_aa: CASSEAGTEYEQYF
clone_size: NA
v_call: TRBV6-1
j_call: TRBJ2-7
d_call: NA

cdr3_nt: TGTGCCAGTAGCAGGGAGGGAGTGTATCAGCCCCAGCATTTT
cdr3_aa: CASSREGVYQPQHF
clone_size: NA
v_call: TRBV19
j_call: TRBJ1-5
d_call: NA